This is a list of T cell receptor beta chains from one sample in a study of metastatic and nonmetastatic thyroid tumors. TCRdb re-called clones via MiXCR from the PCR reads. The sample shows over 8,500 clones, approximately 33% of them seen only once. Material for sequencing was adjacent normal tissue. The receptors come from a female donor with papillary thyroid cancer or a benign thyroid nodule (not recorded which). Some clones in this sample may be carry-over from other donors' samples. The CDR3 runs from the conserved cysteine through the conserved F or W. D genes are given only for firm matches. Part of the rows lack a size; the others show once, few, many or a class for expanded clones.

. TRBJ2-7 . TRBV12-3/TRBV12-4 TGTGCCAGCAGCTTGAGTCCGGGTTGGGAGCAGTACTTC CASSLSPGWEQYF
. TRBJ1-1 . TRBV6-5 TGTGCCAGCAGTTACTTGGGGGAAACTGAAGCTTTCTTT CASSYLGETEAFF
. TRBJ2-1 . TRBV10-3 TGTGCCATCACCGGGGACACGTACAATGAGCAGTTCTTC CAITGDTYNEQFF
few TRBJ1-2 . TRBV27 TGTGCCAGCAGCTATGAGGGAGGGTACTATGGCTACACCTTC CASSYEGGYYGYTF
few TRBJ2-7 TRBD1 TRBV10-3 TGTGCCATCAGTGAGTCAGGGCCAGGGGGATATTACGAGCAGTACTTC CAISESGPGGYYEQYF
. TRBJ1-2 . TRBV28 TGTGCCAGCAGTTTCCCGGAAAGGAAAAACTATGGCTACACCTTC CASSFPERKNYGYTF
. TRBJ2-1 TRBD2 TRBV6-5 TGTGCCAGCAGTTCTACGGGACTAGCGGAGAAGCAGTTCTTC CASSSTGLAEKQFF
medium-sized TRBJ1-1 TRBD1 TRBV19 TGTGCCAGTAGTATAGGGGATCGGGACAGGGGGCCCGGCACTGAAGCTTTCTTT CASSIGDRDRGPGTEAFF
. TRBJ1-4 . TRBV20-1 TGCAGTGCTAGATCTAGGACTGAGGAAAAACTGTTTTTT CSARSRTEEKLFF
few TRBJ1-2 . TRBV20-1 TGCAGTGCTGGAGAGTTTGGCTACACCTTC CSAGEFGYTF
medium-sized TRBJ1-5 . TRBV24-1 TGTGCCACCAGTGACAACAGGAGAGGGAGCAATCAGCCCCAGCATTTT CATSDNRRGSNQPQHF
. TRBJ1-1 . TRBV9 TGTGCCAGCAGCGTAGTTGGGCAGGGTCATGGGGACACTGAAGCTTTCTTT CASSVVGQGHGDTEAFF
medium-sized TRBJ1-2 . TRBV5-1 TGCGCCAGCAGCTTGGAACAGAGATTCTATGGCTACACCTTC CASSLEQRFYGYTF
. TRBJ2-1 . TRBV19 TGTGCCAGTAGTATGGGGACTTCGAATGAGCAGTTCTTC CASSMGTSNEQFF
few TRBJ2-3 . TRBV7-2 TGTGCCAGCAGCTCCTATCTTCGCACAGATACGCAGTATTTT CASSSYLRTDTQYF
. TRBJ1-6 . TRBV5-6 TGTGCCAGCAGCCTATGGGACATGGTGGATTCACCCCTCCACTTT CASSLWDMVDSPLHF
. TRBJ1-5 . TRBV2 TGTGCCAGCAGTTCCGGGACAAGAAATCAGCCCCAGCATTTT CASSSGTRNQPQHF